The clone carrying this TCR beta chain was counted once. Its antigen is not known. This record comes from a study of PD-1 blockade in classical Hodgkin lymphoma. The overall study: It was nivolumab at 3 mg/kg, given intravenously every 2 weeks, that patients received.

Broader study findings: The CD4+ diversity rise by C4D1 was clearest in complete responders.

The CDR3 covers 13 residues. Between the trimmed V and J ends, which lost 5 bases and 5 bases, there was a span of 10 bases. The germline CDR1 and CDR2 sequences are MGHRA and YSYEKL. TCRdb's copy holds only in-frame clones and misses some; the assay was immunoSEQ multiplex PCR. Altogether 100,000 to 120,000 clones are present, 89% being singletons, with the ten largest covering under 20%. Time point in this sample: cycle 4 day 1 (C4D1), after more than five weeks of nivolumab. Each patient relapsed following autologous stem cell transplantation, and prior brentuximab vedotin exposure differed. The rearrangement joins TRBV4-1 to TRBJ1-3; a possible D gene is TRBD1 (6 bases). The sequence came from a human donor with classical Hodgkin lymphoma. The source material was peripheral blood mononuclear cells (PBMCs), sampled before the fourth cycle of nivolumab. The chain's CDR3 is CASSGTNRNTIYF. The CDR3 bases are TGCGCCAGCAGCGGGACAAATCGAAACACCATATATTTT.